This record looks at one TCR beta chain sequence and its context. In its sample, this clonotype comes out as medium-sized (0.01 to 0.1%). Its antigen remains undetermined. No base-level quality is on record; no much larger clone is a single base apart. The CDR3 numbers 16 residues from cysteine through phenylalanine. The retained sequence is limited to the CDR3, 48 bases, with the frame set at the first base. V gives up 6 bases and J gives up 7 bases, and the segment between their germline ends measures 21 bases. CDR1 and CDR2, per the germline V gene, are SGHTA and FQGNSA. For patient comparisons, bone marrow from healthy donors was used as the control group. This entry comes from a study of T cells in AML relapse after transplant (dated by TCRdb to the late 2010s). Study-wide context: In a retrospective study, inhibitory receptor expression and TCR repertoires of bone marrow T cells were examined in patients who had received allogeneic HSCT for myeloid malignancy. TCR sequencing of unsorted bone marrow included three patients relapsing after HSCT, three patients in long-term complete remission and three healthy donors.

What the research found in general, with its limitations: Bone marrow repertoires were skewed in transplanted patients whatever the outcome, with the top 10 alpha clonotypes reaching roughly 36% in remission and around 40% in relapse compared with over 20% in healthy donors. Very few samples underpinned the TCR repertoire comparisons, and for unsorted bone marrow each group had only a few individuals.

Library method: PCR. A modified RACE PCR protocol, not multiplex PCR, was used to amplify TCR alpha and beta chains from RNA. An Illumina MiSeq was used to sequence the libraries, and raw reads were demultiplexed using sample-specific barcode combinations. The authors' pipeline ran thus. TCR clonotypes were identified from the sequencing reads using MiXCR software. The public sequencing data were trimmed at Q25 with fastp and processed into clonotypes with MiXCR by TCRdb, which kept only in-frame beta chains. CDR3 protein duplicates are merged, each entry listing the most common genes and DNA. The V and J calls were determined by TCRdb, not by the authors. This sample holds about a thousand distinct CDR3 sequences; under 20% were observed only once. The ten largest make up roughly 6.5% of the sample.

The TCR originated in a human donor in good health. This chain joins TRBV7-2 to TRBJ2-2; the D gene cannot be resolved beyond TRBD1 or TRBD2, each matching 6 bases. The sequenced material came from bone marrow. The CDR3 sequence is CASRLGGLARYGELFF. In nucleotide form, the sequence is TGTGCCAGCAGACTAGGGGGGCTAGCGCGATACGGGGAGCTGTTTTTT. Extended through the reference TRBV7-2 and TRBJ2-2 proteins, this CDR3 yields the full variable domain: GAGVSQSPSNKVTEKGKDVELRCDPISGHTALYWYRQSLGQGLEFLIYFQGNSAPDKSGLPSDRFSAERTGGSVSTLTIQRTQQEDSAVYLCASRLGGLARYGELFFGEGSRLTVL.